The rows below give T cell receptor beta chains drawn from one sample of a study of neurological immune-mediated disorders. TCRdb reprocessed the 5' RACE reads with MiXCR, giving one entry per CDR3 protein. Here the sample spans roughly 90,000 distinct CDR3 sequences, roughly 3.2% being singletons. Sequencing was done on a sample of PBMCs. The receptor set was obtained from a woman in her forties or fifties with multiple sclerosis. The CDR3 runs from the conserved cysteine through the conserved F or W. Clone sizes are given selectively: once, few, many, or a class where the clone is expanded.

abundance,v_gene,j_gene,CDR3aa
many,TRBV5-1,TRBJ2-1,CASSFRTGGYNEQFF
many,TRBV7-2,TRBJ2-7,CASSLTTASFGEQYF
many,TRBV6-6,TRBJ2-7,CASSLRDSSYEQYF
.,TRBV4-2,TRBJ2-1,CDSSTVPNEQFF
many,TRBV24-1,TRBJ2-7,CATSIGTVDEQYF
many,TRBV20-1,TRBJ1-2,CSARVTGYGYGYTF
many,TRBV29-1,TRBJ2-5,CSVRQETQYF
many,TRBV12-3/TRBV12-4,TRBJ2-5,CASSYGVTVTQYF
many,TRBV20-1,TRBJ1-4,CSATSGPTNEKLFF
many,TRBV7-2,TRBJ2-6,CASSTSPGTGANVLTF
many,TRBV5-5,TRBJ2-1,CASSLVGRGSNEQFF